This TCR beta chain was sequenced for a study of cytomegalovirus exposure and HLA in healthy donors. The protocol was immunoSEQ multiplex PCR, while the TCRdb copy is restricted to in-frame clones and leaves out a portion. Of about 75,000 clones listed, around four fifths are singletons. Germline V CDR1 and CDR2: MNHEY, SMNVEV (reference sequence). Trimming left V 3 bases short and J 1 base short, with 6 bases between. The CDR3 totals 13 residues. This sequence was found in a man younger than 40 in good health and CMV-seronegative. Sequenced: PBMCs. The chain has TRBV27 and TRBJ1-2; D ambiguous. CDR3 amino acids: CASSLAVNYGYTF. DNA of the CDR3: TGTGCCAGCAGTTTGGCAGTTAACTATGGCTACACCTTC.